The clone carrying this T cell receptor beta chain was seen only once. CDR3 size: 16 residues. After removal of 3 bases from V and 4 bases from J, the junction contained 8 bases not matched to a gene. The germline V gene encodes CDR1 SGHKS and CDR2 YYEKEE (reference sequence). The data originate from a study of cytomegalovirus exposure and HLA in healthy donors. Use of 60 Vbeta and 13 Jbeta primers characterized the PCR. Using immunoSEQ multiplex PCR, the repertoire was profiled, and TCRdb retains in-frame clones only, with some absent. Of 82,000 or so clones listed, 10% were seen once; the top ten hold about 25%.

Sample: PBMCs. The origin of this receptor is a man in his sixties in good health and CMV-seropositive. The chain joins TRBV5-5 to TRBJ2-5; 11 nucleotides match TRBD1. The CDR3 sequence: CASSWRGQGVLETQYF. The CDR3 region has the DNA TGTGCCAGCAGCTGGAGGGGACAGGGGGTACTAGAGACCCAGTACTTC.